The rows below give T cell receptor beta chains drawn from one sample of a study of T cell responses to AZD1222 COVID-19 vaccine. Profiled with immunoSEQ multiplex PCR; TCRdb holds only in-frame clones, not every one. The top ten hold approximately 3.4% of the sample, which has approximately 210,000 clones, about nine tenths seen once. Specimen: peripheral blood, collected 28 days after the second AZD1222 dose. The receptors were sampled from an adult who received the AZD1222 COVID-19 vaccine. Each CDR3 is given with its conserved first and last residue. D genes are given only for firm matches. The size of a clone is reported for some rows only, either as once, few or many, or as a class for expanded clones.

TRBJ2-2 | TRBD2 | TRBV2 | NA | CASTSGLAGTGELFF | TGTGCCAGCACCTCGGGACTAGCGGGCACCGGGGAGCTGTTTTTT
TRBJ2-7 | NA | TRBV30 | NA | CAWSNQYEQYF | TGTGCCTGGAGTAACCAGTACGAGCAGTACTTC
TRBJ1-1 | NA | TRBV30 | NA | CAWTDLGTEAFF | TGTGCCTGGACAGACTTGGGCACTGAAGCTTTCTTT
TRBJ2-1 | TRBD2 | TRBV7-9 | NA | CASSRRGGLDRSKGNEQFF | TGTGCCAGCAGCCGCCGGGGGGGACTTGACAGGTCGAAGGGCAATGAGCAGTTCTTC
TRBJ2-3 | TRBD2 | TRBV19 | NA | CASSPNAGTRTDTQYF | TGTGCCAGTAGTCCAAATGCCGGGACTAGGACAGATACGCAGTATTTT
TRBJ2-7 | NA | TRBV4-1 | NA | CASSQPGTPYEQYF | TGCGCCAGCAGCCAACCCGGGACACCCTACGAGCAGTACTTC
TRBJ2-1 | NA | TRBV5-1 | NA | CASSLDTANNEQFF | TGCGCCAGCAGCTTGGACACGGCGAACAATGAGCAGTTCTTC
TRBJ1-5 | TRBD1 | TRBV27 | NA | CASRPGRGLLYQPQHF | TGTGCCAGCAGGCCAGGCAGGGGGTTGCTTTACCAGCCCCAGCATTTT
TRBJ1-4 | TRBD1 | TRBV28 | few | CATCRGGTGSEKLFF | TGTGCCACATGCAGGGGGGGGACAGGGTCTGAAAAACTGTTTTTT
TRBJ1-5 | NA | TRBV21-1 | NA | CASSSRTSPLPQHF | TGTGCCAGCAGCTCCAGAACGTCTCCCCTCCCCCAGCATTTT
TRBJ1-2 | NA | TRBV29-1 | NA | CSVGLGTPPYGYTF | TGCAGCGTTGGTCTCGGGACACCGCCCTATGGCTACACCTTC
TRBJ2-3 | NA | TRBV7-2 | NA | CASSLEVAATDTQYF | TGTGCCAGCAGCTTGGAAGTTGCCGCCACAGATACGCAGTATTTT
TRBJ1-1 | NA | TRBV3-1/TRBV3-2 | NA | CASSQVTWYTTEAFF | TGTGCCAGCAGCCAAGTTACGTGGTACACCACTGAAGCTTTCTTT
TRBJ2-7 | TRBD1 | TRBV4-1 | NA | CASSHRDRGYEQYF | TGCGCCAGCAGCCACCGGGACAGGGGCTACGAGCAGTACTTC
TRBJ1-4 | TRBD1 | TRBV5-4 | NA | CASSLGDRLGEKLFF | TGTGCCAGCAGCTTAGGGGACAGGTTAGGTGAAAAACTGTTTTTT
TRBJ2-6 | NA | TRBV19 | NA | CASSREYPTSGANVLTF | TGTGCCAGTAGTAGGGAATACCCGACCTCTGGGGCCAACGTCCTGACTTTC
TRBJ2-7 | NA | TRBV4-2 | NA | CASSQGTDPSYEQYF | TGTGCCAGCAGCCAAGGGACAGACCCATCCTACGAGCAGTACTTC
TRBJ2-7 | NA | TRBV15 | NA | CATSRDRLYEQYF | TGTGCCACCAGCAGAGATCGACTCTACGAGCAGTACTTC
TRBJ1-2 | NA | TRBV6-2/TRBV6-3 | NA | CASSYSISPYGYTF | TGTGCCAGCAGTTACTCGATCAGCCCCTATGGCTACACCTTC
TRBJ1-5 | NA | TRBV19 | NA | CASVGGWGQPQHF | TGTGCCAGCGTCGGAGGATGGGGTCAGCCCCAGCATTTT
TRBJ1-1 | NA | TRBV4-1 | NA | CASSQSYDTEAFF | TGCGCCAGCAGCCAATCATACGACACTGAAGCTTTCTTT
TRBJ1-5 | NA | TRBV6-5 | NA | CASSAEAQKLTQHF | TGTGCCAGCAGCGCCGAGGCCCAAAAGTTGACCCAGCATTTT
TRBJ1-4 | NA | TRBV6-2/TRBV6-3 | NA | CASSPLGLEKLFF | TGTGCCAGCAGTCCGTTGGGCCTCGAAAAACTGTTTTTT
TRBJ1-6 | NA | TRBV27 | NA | CASSLSWWLQRQDSPLHF | TGTGCCAGCAGTTTATCGTGGTGGCTTCAACGGCAGGATTCACCCCTCCACTTT
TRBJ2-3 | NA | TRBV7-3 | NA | CASSKGGSTDTQYF | TGTGCCAGCAGCAAGGGCGGGAGCACAGATACGCAGTATTTT
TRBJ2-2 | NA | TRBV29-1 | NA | CSVGQIGELFF | TGCAGCGTTGGCCAGATCGGGGAGCTGTTTTTT
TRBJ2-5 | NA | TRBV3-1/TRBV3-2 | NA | CASSQEWETQYF | TGTGCCAGCAGCCAAGAATGGGAGACCCAGTACTTC
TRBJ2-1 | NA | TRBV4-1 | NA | CASSQEEGAIPGYNEQFF | TGCGCCAGCAGCCAAGAAGAGGGAGCGATTCCCGGCTACAATGAGCAGTTCTTC
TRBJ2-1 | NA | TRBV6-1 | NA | CASSEFYEQFF | TGTGCCAGCAGTGAATTCTATGAGCAGTTCTTC
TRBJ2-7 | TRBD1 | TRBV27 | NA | CASSLGTGAHEQYF | TGTGCCAGCAGCCTCGGGACAGGGGCCCACGAGCAGTACTTC
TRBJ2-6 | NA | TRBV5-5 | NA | CASSLGRSGANVLTF | TGTGCCAGCAGCTTGGGACGCTCTGGGGCCAACGTCCTGACTTTC
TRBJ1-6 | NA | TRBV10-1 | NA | CASTAGNNSPLHF | TGCGCCAGCACGGCAGGGAATAATTCACCCCTCCACTTT
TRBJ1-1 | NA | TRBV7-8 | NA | CASSSRPGEAFF | TGTGCCAGCAGCTCCCGTCCGGGGGAAGCTTTCTTT
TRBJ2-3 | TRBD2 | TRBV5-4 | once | CASSPTGGSTDTQYF | TGTGCCAGCAGCCCCACGGGGGGTAGCACAGATACGCAGTATTTT
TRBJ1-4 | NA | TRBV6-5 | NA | CASSYSGSEAEKLFF | TGTGCCAGCAGTTACTCGGGCTCTGAGGCTGAAAAACTGTTTTTT
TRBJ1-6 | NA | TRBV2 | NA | CASRTDNSPLHF | TGTGCCTCCCGGACAGATAATTCACCCCTCCACTTT
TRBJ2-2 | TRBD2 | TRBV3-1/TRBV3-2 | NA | CASSQGSSGSRKTGELFF | TGTGCCAGCAGCCAAGGGTCTAGCGGGAGCCGGAAAACCGGGGAGCTGTTTTTT
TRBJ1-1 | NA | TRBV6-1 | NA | CASSEGPGMNTEAFF | TGTGCCAGCAGTGAAGGGCCAGGAATGAACACTGAAGCTTTCTTT
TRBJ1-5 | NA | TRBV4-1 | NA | CASSQPTGNQPQHF | TGCGCCAGCAGCCAACCTACAGGCAATCAGCCCCAGCATTTT
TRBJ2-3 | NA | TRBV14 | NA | CASSQSGRGPTDTQYF | TGTGCCAGCAGCCAATCAGGACGGGGGCCCACAGATACGCAGTATTTT
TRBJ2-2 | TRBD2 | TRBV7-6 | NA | CASSYRGVAGENTGELFF | TGTGCCAGCAGCTACCGGGGGGTAGCGGGAGAGAACACCGGGGAGCTGTTTTTT
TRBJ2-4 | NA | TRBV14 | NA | CASSPMAGRAKNIQYF | TGTGCCAGCAGCCCGATGGCAGGGCGCGCCAAAAACATTCAGTACTTC
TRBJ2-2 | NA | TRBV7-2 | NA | CASSPRGRAFSSGELFF | TGTGCCAGCAGCCCCCGAGGAAGGGCCTTTTCCTCCGGGGAGCTGTTTTTT
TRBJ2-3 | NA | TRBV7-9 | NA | CASSFDTQYF | TGTGCCAGCAGCTTTGATACGCAGTATTTT